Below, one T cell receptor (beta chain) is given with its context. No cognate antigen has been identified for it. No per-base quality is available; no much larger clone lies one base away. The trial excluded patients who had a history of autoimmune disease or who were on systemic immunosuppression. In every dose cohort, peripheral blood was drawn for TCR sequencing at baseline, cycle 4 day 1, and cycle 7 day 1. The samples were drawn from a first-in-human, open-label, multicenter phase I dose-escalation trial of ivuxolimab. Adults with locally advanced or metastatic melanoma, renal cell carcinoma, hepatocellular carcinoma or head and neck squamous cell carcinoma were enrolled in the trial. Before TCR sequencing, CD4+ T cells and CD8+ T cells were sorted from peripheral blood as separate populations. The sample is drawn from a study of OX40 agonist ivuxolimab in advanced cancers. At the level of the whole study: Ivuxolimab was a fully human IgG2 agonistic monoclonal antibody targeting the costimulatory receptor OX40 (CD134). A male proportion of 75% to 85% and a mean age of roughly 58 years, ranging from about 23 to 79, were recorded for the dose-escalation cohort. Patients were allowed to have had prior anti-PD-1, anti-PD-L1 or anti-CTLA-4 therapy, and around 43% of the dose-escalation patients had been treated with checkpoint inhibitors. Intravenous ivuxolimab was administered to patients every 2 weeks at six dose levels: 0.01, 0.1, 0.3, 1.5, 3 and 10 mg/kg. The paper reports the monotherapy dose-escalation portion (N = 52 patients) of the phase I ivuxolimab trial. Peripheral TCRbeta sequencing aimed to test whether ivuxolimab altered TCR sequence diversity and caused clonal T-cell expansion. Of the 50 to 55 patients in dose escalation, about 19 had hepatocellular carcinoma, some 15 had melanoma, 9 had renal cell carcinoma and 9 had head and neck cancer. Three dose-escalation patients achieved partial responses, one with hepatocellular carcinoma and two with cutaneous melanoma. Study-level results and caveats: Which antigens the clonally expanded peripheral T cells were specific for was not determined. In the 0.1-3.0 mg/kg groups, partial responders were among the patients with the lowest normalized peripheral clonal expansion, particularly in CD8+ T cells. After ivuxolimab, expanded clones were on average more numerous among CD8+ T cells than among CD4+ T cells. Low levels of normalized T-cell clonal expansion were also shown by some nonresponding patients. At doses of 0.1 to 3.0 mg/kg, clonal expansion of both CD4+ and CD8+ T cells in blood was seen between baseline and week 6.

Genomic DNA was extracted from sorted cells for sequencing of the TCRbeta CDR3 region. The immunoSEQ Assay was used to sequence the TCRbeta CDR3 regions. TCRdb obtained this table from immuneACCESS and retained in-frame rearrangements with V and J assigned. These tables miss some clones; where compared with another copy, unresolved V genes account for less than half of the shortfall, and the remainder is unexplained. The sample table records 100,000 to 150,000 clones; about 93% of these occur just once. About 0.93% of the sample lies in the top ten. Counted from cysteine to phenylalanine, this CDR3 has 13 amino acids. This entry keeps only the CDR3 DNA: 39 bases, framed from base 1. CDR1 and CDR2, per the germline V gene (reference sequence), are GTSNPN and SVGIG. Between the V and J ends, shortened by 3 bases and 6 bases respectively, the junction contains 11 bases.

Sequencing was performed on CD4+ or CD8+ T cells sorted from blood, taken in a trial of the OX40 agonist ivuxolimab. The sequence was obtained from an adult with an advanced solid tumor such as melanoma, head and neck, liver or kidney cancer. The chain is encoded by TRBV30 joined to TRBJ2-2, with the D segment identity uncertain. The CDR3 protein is CAWRPGFSGELFF. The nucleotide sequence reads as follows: TGTGCCTGGAGGCCGGGTTTTTCCGGGGAGCTGTTTTTT.